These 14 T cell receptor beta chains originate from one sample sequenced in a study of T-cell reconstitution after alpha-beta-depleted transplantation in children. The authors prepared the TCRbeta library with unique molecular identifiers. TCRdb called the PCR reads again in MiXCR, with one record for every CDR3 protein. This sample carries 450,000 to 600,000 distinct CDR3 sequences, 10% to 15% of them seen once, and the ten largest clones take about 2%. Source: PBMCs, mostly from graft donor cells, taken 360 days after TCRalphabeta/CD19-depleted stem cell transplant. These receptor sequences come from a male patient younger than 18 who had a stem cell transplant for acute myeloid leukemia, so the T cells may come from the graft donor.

CDR3 sequence reads: CASEDGTSGTGELFF. The CDR3 DNA reads as TGTGCCAGCGAAGACGGGACTAGCGGTACCGGGGAGCTGTTTTTT. This sequence joins TRBV6-2 or TRBV6-3 and TRBJ2-2; TRBD2 matches at 11 bases. V dropped 8 bases and J dropped 5; count of bases not matched to a gene: 7. CDR3 length: 15 amino acids. Per the germline V gene, CDR1 is MNHEY and CDR2 is SVGEGT.

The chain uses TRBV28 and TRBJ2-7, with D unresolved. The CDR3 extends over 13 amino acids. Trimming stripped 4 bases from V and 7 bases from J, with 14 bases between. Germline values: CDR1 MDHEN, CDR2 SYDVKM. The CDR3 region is CASSYSPTGEQYF. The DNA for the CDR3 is TGTGCCAGCAGTTACTCTCCTACGGGTGAGCAGTACTTC.

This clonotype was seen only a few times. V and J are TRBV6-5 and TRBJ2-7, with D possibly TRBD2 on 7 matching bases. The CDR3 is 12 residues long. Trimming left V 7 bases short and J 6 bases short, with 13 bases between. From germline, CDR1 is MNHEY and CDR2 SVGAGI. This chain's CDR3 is CASNPGEGEQYF. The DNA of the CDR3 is TGTGCCAGCAACCCAGGGGAGGGCGAGCAGTACTTC.

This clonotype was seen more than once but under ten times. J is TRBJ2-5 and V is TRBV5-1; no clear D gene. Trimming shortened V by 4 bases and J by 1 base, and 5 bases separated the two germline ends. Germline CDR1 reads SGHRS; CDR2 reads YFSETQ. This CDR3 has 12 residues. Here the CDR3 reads CASSAPQETQYF. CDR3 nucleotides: TGCGCCAGCAGCGCCCCCCAAGAGACCCAGTACTTC.

The CDR3 protein is CSVETVFYGYTF. For the CDR3, the DNA is TGCAGCGTAGAGACAGTGTTTTATGGCTACACCTTC. The V call is TRBV29-1, the J call TRBJ1-2; the D gene is possibly TRBD1 (5 bases). Germline loops: CDR1 SQVTM, CDR2 ANQGSEA. The V and J ends lost 6 bases and 5 bases respectively, with 13 bases between them. This CDR3 comprises 12 residues.

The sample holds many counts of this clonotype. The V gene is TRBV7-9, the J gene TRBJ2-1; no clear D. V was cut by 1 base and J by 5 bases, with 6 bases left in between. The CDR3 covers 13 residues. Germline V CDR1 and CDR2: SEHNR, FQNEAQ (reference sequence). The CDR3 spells CASSLEIDNEQFF. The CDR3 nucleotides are TGTGCCAGCAGCTTAGAGATAGACAATGAGCAGTTCTTC.

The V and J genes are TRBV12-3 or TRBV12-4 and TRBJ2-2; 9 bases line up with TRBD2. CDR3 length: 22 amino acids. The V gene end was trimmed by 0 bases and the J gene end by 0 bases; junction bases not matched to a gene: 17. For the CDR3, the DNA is TGTGCCAGCAGTTTAGCCTGGAGGGGAGGCTTAGCGGGAGCGGCGAACACCGGGGAGCTGTTTTTT. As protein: CASSLAWRGGLAGAANTGELFF.

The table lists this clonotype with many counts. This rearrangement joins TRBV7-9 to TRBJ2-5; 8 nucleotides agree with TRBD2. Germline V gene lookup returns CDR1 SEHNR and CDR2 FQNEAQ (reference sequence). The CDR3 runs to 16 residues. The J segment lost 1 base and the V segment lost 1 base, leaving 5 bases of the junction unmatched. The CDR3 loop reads CASSLDAGGPQETQYF. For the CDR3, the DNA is TGTGCCAGCAGCTTAGATGCGGGAGGACCCCAAGAGACCCAGTACTTC.

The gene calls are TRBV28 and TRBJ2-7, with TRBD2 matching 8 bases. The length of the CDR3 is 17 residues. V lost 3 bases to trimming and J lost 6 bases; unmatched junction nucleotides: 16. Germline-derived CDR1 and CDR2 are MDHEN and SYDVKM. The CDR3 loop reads CASSLQGLAGEGPEQYF. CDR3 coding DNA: TGTGCCAGCAGTTTGCAGGGGCTAGCGGGCGAGGGGCCCGAGCAGTACTTC.

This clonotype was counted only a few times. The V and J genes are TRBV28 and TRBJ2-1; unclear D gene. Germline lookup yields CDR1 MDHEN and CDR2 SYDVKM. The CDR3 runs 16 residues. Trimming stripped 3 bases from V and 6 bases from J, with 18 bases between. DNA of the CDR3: TGTGCCAGCAGTTTTCGTAGCATCCCCAAGGTCAATGAGCAGTTCTTC. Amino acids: CASSFRSIPKVNEQFF. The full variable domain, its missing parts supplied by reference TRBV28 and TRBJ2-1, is DVKVTQSSRYLVKRTGEKVFLECVQDMDHENMFWYRQDPGLGLRLIYFSYDVKMKEKGDIPEGYSVSREKKERFSLILESASTNQTSMYLCASSFRSIPKVNEQFFGPGTRLTVL.

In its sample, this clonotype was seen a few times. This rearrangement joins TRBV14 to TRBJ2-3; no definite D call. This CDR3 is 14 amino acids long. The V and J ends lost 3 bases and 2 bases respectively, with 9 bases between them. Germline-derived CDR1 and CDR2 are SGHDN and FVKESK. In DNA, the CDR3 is TGTGCCAGCAGCCATCCAGTGTACACAGATACGCAGTATTTT. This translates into CASSHPVYTDTQYF.

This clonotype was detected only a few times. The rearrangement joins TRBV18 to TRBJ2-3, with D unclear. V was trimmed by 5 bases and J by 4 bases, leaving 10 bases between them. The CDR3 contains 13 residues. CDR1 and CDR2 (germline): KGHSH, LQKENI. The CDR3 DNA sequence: TGTGCCAGCTCAGTTGGACCCGCAGATACGCAGTATTTT. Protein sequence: CASSVGPADTQYF.

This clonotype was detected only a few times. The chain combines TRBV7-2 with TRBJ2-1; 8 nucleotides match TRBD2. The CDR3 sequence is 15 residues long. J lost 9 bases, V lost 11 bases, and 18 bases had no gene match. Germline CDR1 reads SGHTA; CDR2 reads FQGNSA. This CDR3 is CAEAGAGGPWGEQFF. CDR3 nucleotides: TGTGCCGAAGCAGGGGCGGGGGGCCCTTGGGGTGAGCAGTTCTTC.

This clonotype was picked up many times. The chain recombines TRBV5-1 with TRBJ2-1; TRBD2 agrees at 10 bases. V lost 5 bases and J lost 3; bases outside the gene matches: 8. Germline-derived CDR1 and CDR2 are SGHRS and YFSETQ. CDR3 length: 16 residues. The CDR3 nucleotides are TGCGCCAGCAGTTGGACTAGCGGCTTGCTCTACAATGAGCAGTTCTTC. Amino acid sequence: CASSWTSGLLYNEQFF.